The rows below give T cell receptor beta chains drawn from one sample of a study of vaccination effects on CD4 cells after COVID-19. This table comes from immunoSEQ multiplex PCR, and its TCRdb copy is limited to in-frame clones, with some not included. The repertoire includes about 47,000 clones, roughly 72% of them detected once, and about 7% sits in the top ten. These receptors' antigens are unknown. The sample consisted of CD4+ T cells from PBMCs cultured without peptide, taken after COVID-19 vaccination. The receptors originated from a human donor who received a COVID-19 vaccine. Each CDR3 is given with its conserved first and last residue. A D gene is named only where the DNA matches it firmly. A row's size may be missing; if present it is once, few, many or a size class.

length,V,J,size,D,DNA,CDR3
16,TRBV18,TRBJ1-3,.,.,TGTGCCAGCTCCCACGATGGAGGGGGCTCTGGAAACACCATATATTTT,CASSHDGGGSGNTIYF
14,TRBV6-1,TRBJ1-2,.,TRBD1,TGTGCCAGCAGTGAAGGACAGGGGGCCTATGGCTACACCTTC,CASSEGQGAYGYTF
13,TRBV10-1,TRBJ2-7,.,TRBD1,TGCGCCAGCAGTGACGGGACAGGGCGCGAGCAGTACTTC,CASSDGTGREQYF
16,TRBV18,TRBJ2-6,.,.,TGTGCCAGCTCACCATCCACCAATGCTGGGGCCAACGTCCTGACTTTC,CASSPSTNAGANVLTF
15,TRBV2,TRBJ1-1,.,TRBD1,TGTGCCAGCAGTGGCCAGGGGGTTTTGAACACTGAAGCTTTCTTT,CASSGQGVLNTEAFF
15,TRBV6-1,TRBJ1-2,.,.,TGTGCCAGCAGTGAATACTTACAGACCCCTTTTGACTACACCTTC,CASSEYLQTPFDYTF
19,TRBV14,TRBJ1-1,.,.,TGTGCCAGCAGCCAAGCACTTTTTCCAATTTCCAGGGGCGACACTGAAGCTTTCTTT,CASSQALFPISRGDTEAFF
15,TRBV19,TRBJ2-1,.,.,TGTGCCAGTAGTATGGACGCCCAGGGGGGCCGAAAGCAGTTCTTC,CASSMDAQGGRKQFF
15,TRBV5-4,TRBJ2-1,.,.,TGTGCCAGCAGCTTGGATTTCAGCTCCTACAATGAGCAGTTCTTC,CASSLDFSSYNEQFF
16,TRBV19,TRBJ2-5,.,.,TGTGCCAGTAGTGTTGGGGGACACGGCCTCGGCGAGACCCAGTACTTC,CASSVGGHGLGETQYF
14,TRBV3-1/TRBV3-2,TRBJ1-1,few,.,TGTGCCAGCAGACTCACAGCTTACCCCACTGAAGCTTTCTTT,CASRLTAYPTEAFF
14,TRBV7-9,TRBJ1-3,.,.,TGTGCCAGCAGCGTGGATTTCTCTGGAAACACCATATATTTT,CASSVDFSGNTIYF
15,TRBV15,TRBJ2-7,few,TRBD1,TGTGCCACCAGCAGAGATCTGGACAGGGTCTACGAGCAGTACTTC,CATSRDLDRVYEQYF
14,TRBV6-5,TRBJ2-7,.,TRBD2,TGTGCCAGCAGTACCTCTCGGGGGGACCACGAGCAGTACTTC,CASSTSRGDHEQYF
15,TRBV5-1,TRBJ2-3,.,TRBD2,TGCGCCAGCAGTTTACTAGCGGGAGTATCTGATACGCAGTATTTT,CASSLLAGVSDTQYF
16,TRBV7-2,TRBJ2-5,.,.,TGTGCCAGCAGCCTGGCCTACTTGGCGGGTCAAGAGACCCAGTACTTC,CASSLAYLAGQETQYF
15,TRBV3-1/TRBV3-2,TRBJ2-2,.,.,TGTGCCAGCAGCCTGTTGGGGTCGAGCACCGGGGAGCTGTTTTTT,CASSLLGSSTGELFF
16,TRBV5-1,TRBJ2-7,.,.,TGCGCCAGCACCCCCTCGACGGCGACGAGCGCCCGCGTGCAGTACTTC,CASTPSTATSARVQYF
15,TRBV4-1,TRBJ2-7,few,.,TGCGCCAGCAGCCTTGCGAGACTATTTATATACGAGCAGTACTTC,CASSLARLFIYEQYF
14,TRBV18,TRBJ1-3,once,.,TGTGCCAGCTCACCTAGGCCCTCTGGAAACACCATATATTTT,CASSPRPSGNTIYF
13,TRBV12-3/TRBV12-4,TRBJ1-2,.,.,TGTGCCAGCAGTTTTAACTTCAACTATGGCTACACCTTC,CASSFNFNYGYTF
15,TRBV7-7,TRBJ2-1,.,.,TGTGCCAGCAGCTTAGTGACTAGTGCCGGGGGTGAGCAGTTCTTC,CASSLVTSAGGEQFF
17,TRBV5-8,TRBJ2-1,.,TRBD2,TGTGCCAGCAGCTTGGGGGGGACTAGCGGGGGCCCCAATGAGCAGTTCTTC,CASSLGGTSGGPNEQFF
13,TRBV5-1,TRBJ1-5,.,.,TGCGCCAGCAGCTCCGGACAGAATCAGCCCCAGCATTTT,CASSSGQNQPQHF
13,TRBV9,TRBJ2-2,.,TRBD1,TGTGCCGGCGGGACAGGGAACACCGGGGAGCTGTTTTTT,CAGGTGNTGELFF
17,TRBV19,TRBJ2-1,once,.,TGTGCCAGTAAGGGGGGGCAGGACCCGCGATACTACAATGAGCAGTTCTTC,CASKGGQDPRYYNEQFF
16,TRBV2,TRBJ2-2,.,.,TGTGCCAGCAGAAACACACCATCCACGAACACCGGGGAGCTGTTTTTT,CASRNTPSTNTGELFF